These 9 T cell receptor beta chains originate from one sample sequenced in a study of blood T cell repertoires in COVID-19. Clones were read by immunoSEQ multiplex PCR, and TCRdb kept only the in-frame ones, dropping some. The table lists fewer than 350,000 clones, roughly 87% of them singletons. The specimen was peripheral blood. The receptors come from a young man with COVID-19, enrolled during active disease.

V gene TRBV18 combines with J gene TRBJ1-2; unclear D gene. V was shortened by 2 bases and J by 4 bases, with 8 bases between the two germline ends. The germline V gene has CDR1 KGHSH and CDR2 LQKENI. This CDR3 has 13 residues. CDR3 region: CASSPNGVYGYTF. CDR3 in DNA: TGTGCCAGCTCACCAAACGGGGTCTATGGCTACACCTTC.

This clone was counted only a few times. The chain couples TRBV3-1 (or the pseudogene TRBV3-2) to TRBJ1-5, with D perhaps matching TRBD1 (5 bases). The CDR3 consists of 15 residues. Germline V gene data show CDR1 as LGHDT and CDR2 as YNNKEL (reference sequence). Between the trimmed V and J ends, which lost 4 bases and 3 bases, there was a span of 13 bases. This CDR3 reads CASSPRVTANQPQHF. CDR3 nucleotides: TGTGCCAGCAGCCCCCGTGTGACAGCCAATCAGCCCCAGCATTTT.

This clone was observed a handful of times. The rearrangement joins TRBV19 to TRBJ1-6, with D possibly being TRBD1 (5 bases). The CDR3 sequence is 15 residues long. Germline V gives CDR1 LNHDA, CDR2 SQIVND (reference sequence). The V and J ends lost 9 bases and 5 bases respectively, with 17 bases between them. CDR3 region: CASSQQGSNNSPLHF. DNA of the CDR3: TGTGCCAGCTCCCAGCAGGGCTCAAATAATTCACCCCTCCACTTT. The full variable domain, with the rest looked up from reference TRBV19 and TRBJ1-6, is DGGITQSPKYLFRKEGQNVTLSCEQNLNHDAMYWYRQDPGQGLRLIYYSQIVNDFQKGDIAEGYSVSREKKESFPLTVTSAQKNPTAFYLCASSQQGSNNSPLHFGNGTRLTVT.

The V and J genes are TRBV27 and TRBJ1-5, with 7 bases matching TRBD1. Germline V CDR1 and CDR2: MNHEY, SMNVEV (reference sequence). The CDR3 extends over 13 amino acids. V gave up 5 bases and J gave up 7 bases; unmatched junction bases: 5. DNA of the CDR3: TGTGCCAGCAGTCCGGACAGGACGCAGCCCCAGCATTTT. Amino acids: CASSPDRTQPQHF.

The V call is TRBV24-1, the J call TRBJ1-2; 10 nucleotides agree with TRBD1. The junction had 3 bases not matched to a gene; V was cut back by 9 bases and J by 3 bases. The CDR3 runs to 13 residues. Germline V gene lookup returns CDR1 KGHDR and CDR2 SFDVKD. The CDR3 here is CATYGQGDYGYTF. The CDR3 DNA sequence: TGTGCCACCTATGGACAGGGGGACTATGGCTACACCTTC.

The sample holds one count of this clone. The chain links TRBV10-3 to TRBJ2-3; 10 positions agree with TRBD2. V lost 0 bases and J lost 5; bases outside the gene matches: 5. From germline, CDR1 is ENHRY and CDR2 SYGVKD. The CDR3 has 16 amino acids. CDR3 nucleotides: TGTGCCATCAGTGAGTCTGAGCGGGGGGGAAGAGATACGCAGTATTTT. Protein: CAISESERGGRDTQYF.

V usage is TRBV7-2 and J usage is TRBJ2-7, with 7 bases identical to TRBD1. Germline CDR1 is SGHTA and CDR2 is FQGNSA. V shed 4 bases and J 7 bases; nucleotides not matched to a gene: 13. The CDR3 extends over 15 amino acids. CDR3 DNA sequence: TGTGCCAGCAGCTCAACCGGGACAGTGCTCGGGGAGCAGTACTTC. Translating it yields CASSSTGTVLGEQYF.

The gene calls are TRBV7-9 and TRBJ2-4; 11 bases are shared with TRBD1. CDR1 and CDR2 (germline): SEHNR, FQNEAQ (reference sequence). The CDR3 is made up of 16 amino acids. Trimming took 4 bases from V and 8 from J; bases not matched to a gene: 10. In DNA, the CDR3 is TGTGCCAGCAGCTACCCCGGGACAGGGGGGAGGGACATTCAGTACTTC. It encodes CASSYPGTGGRDIQYF.

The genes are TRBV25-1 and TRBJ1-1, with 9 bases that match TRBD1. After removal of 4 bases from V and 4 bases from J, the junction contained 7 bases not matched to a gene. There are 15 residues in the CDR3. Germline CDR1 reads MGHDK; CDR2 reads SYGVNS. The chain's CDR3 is CASSGEGQGRTEAFF. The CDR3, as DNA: TGTGCCAGCAGTGGAGAGGGACAGGGACGCACTGAAGCTTTCTTT. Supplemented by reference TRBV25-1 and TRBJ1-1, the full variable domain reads EADIYQTPRYLVIGTGKKITLECSQTMGHDKMYWYQQDPGMELHLIHYSYGVNSTEKGDLSSESTVSRIRTEHFPLTLESARPSHTSQYLCASSGEGQGRTEAFFGQGTRLTVV.